These T cell receptor beta chains were read from a single sample in a study of T cell responses to AZD1222 COVID-19 vaccine. Clones were read by immunoSEQ multiplex PCR, and TCRdb kept only the in-frame ones, dropping some. The repertoire holds 150,000 to 200,000 clones, with around 90% as singletons. The sequencing here drew on peripheral blood, taken on day 0 of AZD1222 vaccination. Every receptor here comes from an adult in good health. Each CDR3 is given with its conserved first and last residue. Each record gives: CDR3 protein, CDR3 DNA, V gene, D gene, J gene, clone size. A D gene is named only where the DNA matches it firmly. The size of a clone is reported for some rows only, either as once, few or many, or as a class for expanded clones.

CASSFSAGELFF | TGTGCCAGCAGCTTCTCGGCCGGGGAGCTGTTTTTT | TRBV11-2 | NA | TRBJ2-2 | NA
CASSPPTRVEQYF | TGTGCCAGTAGCCCCCCTACCCGGGTCGAGCAGTACTTC | TRBV19 | NA | TRBJ2-7 | NA
CASSPGTVNEQFF | TGTGCCAGCAGTCCCGGGACTGTCAATGAGCAGTTCTTC | TRBV7-9 | NA | TRBJ2-1 | NA
CASSYTRPGLASEQYF | TGTGCCAGCAGTTACACGCGACCGGGACTAGCGTCCGAGCAGTACTTC | TRBV6-2/TRBV6-3 | TRBD2 | TRBJ2-7 | NA
CASSLGDRAPRSYTQYF | TGTGCCAGCAGCTTGGGGGACCGGGCCCCACGATCATACACGCAGTATTTT | TRBV7-2 | NA | TRBJ2-3 | NA
CSVDTSGRGSKTQYF | TGCAGCGTTGATACTAGCGGGAGGGGGAGTAAGACCCAGTACTTC | TRBV29-1 | TRBD2 | TRBJ2-5 | few
CASRPSSANYGYTF | TGTGCCAGCAGACCCAGTAGCGCTAACTATGGCTACACCTTC | TRBV6-5 | NA | TRBJ1-2 | NA
CAIRDRLNIQYF | TGTGCCATCCGGGACCGGCTGAACATTCAGTACTTC | TRBV6-5 | NA | TRBJ2-4 | NA
CASSSQGNQPQHF | TGTGCCAGTAGTAGTCAGGGGAATCAGCCCCAGCATTTT | TRBV19 | NA | TRBJ1-5 | NA
CASSQTGEGYTF | TGTGCCAGCAGTCAAACCGGTGAAGGCTACACCTTC | TRBV6-5 | NA | TRBJ1-2 | NA
CACAGSGGILTLHF | TGTGCCTGCGCCGGATCCGGGGGGATTTTGACCCTCCACTTT | TRBV30 | NA | TRBJ1-6 | once
CASSSSGGQGETQYF | TGTGCCAGCAGTTCCTCAGGGGGCCAGGGAGAGACCCAGTACTTC | TRBV7-8 | TRBD1 | TRBJ2-5 | NA
CASSQRTGTNQPQHF | TGTGCCAGCAGCCAGAGGACAGGGACAAATCAGCCCCAGCATTTT | TRBV3-1/TRBV3-2 | TRBD1 | TRBJ1-5 | NA
CAISESLQGRQPQHF | TGTGCCATCAGTGAGTCACTTCAGGGGCGTCAGCCCCAGCATTTT | TRBV10-3 | NA | TRBJ1-5 | NA
CASSQRDTPRAQHF | TGTGCCAGCAGCCAGAGGGACACACCGAGGGCCCAGCATTTT | TRBV14 | NA | TRBJ1-5 | NA
CASSLNTGELFF | TGTGCCAGCAGTTTAAATACCGGGGAGCTGTTTTTT | TRBV12-3/TRBV12-4 | NA | TRBJ2-2 | once
CASSYSHYSNQPQHF | TGTGCCAGCAGTTACTCTCACTACAGCAATCAGCCCCAGCATTTT | TRBV6-5 | NA | TRBJ1-5 | NA
CASPLGPWDRVVWYQPQHF | TGTGCCAGCCCCTTAGGCCCATGGGACAGGGTTGTCTGGTATCAGCCCCAGCATTTT | TRBV6-4 | TRBD1 | TRBJ1-5 | NA
CAISEHRGATNEKLFF | TGTGCCATCAGCGAGCATAGGGGCGCAACTAATGAAAAACTGTTTTTT | TRBV10-3 | NA | TRBJ1-4 | NA
CASSEGGGPYEQYF | TGCGCCAGCAGTGAAGGTGGCGGTCCCTACGAGCAGTACTTC | TRBV10-2 | NA | TRBJ2-7 | NA
CASSYGAGGLSGANVLTF | TGTGCCAGCAGCTACGGGGCAGGGGGCCTCTCTGGGGCCAACGTCCTGACTTTC | TRBV7-3 | TRBD1 | TRBJ2-6 | NA
CASSFGWGEAFF | TGTGCCAGCAGTTTTGGGTGGGGTGAAGCTTTCTTT | TRBV28 | NA | TRBJ1-1 | NA
CASSFQTGYSHEQYF | TGTGCCAGCAGTTTCCAGACAGGGTACTCCCACGAGCAGTACTTC | TRBV7-8 | TRBD1 | TRBJ2-7 | NA
CASSQFIPGLGEQFF | TGTGCCAGCAGTCAATTCATTCCGGGACTAGGTGAGCAGTTCTTC | TRBV6-2/TRBV6-3 | TRBD2 | TRBJ2-1 | few
CASRYRDNNQPQHF | TGTGCCAGCAGGTACCGGGACAACAATCAGCCCCAGCATTTT | TRBV2 | NA | TRBJ1-5 | once
CASRWDNVNTEAFF | TGTGCCAGCAGGTGGGACAACGTGAACACTGAAGCTTTCTTT | TRBV6-5 | NA | TRBJ1-1 | NA
CSVLHRQGGYGYTF | TGCAGCGTTTTACACCGACAGGGAGGGTATGGCTACACCTTC | TRBV29-1 | TRBD1 | TRBJ1-2 | NA
CASSFSQFNEKLFF | TGTGCCAGCAGTTTTTCCCAGTTTAATGAAAAACTGTTTTTT | TRBV28 | NA | TRBJ1-4 | NA
CASSQEIGLAYEQYF | TGCGCCAGCAGCCAAGAAATCGGACTAGCCTACGAGCAGTACTTC | TRBV4-1 | TRBD2 | TRBJ2-7 | NA
CASGLAGGFTQYF | TGTGCCAGCGGCCTAGCGGGAGGGTTTACGCAGTATTTT | TRBV24-1 | TRBD2 | TRBJ2-3 | NA
CASSWTGLNTEAFF | TGTGCCAGCAGCTGGACAGGTTTGAACACTGAAGCTTTCTTT | TRBV11-2 | TRBD1 | TRBJ1-1 | NA
CASSVEQGKSGNTIYF | TGTGCCAGCAGCGTTGAACAGGGTAAATCTGGAAACACCATATATTTT | TRBV9 | NA | TRBJ1-3 | NA
CASSLDLLGEKLFF | TGTGCCAGCAGCTTAGATCTGTTGGGGGAAAAACTGTTTTTT | TRBV11-2 | NA | TRBJ1-4 | NA
CASSFDRILGRSPLHF | TGTGCCAGCAGTTTTGATCGCATCCTGGGACGTTCACCCCTCCACTTT | TRBV27 | NA | TRBJ1-6 | NA
CAWKIGGSGNTIYF | TGTGCCTGGAAGATTGGAGGGTCTGGAAACACCATATATTTT | TRBV30 | NA | TRBJ1-3 | NA
CASSDRDGRALYNEQFF | TGTGCCAGCAGTGACCGGGACGGAAGAGCGTTATACAATGAGCAGTTCTTC | TRBV6-1 | NA | TRBJ2-1 | NA